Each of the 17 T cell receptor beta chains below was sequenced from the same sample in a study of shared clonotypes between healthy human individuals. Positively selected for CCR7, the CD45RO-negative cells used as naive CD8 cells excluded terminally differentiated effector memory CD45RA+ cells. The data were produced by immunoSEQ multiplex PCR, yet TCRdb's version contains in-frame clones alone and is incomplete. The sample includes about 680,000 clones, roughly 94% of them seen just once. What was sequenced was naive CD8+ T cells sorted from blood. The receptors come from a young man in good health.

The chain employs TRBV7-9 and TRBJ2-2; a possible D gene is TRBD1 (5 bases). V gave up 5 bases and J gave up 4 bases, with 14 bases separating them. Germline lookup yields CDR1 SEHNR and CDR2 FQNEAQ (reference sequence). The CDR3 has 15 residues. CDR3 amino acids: CASSEWGEPTGELFF. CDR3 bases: TGTGCCAGCAGCGAATGGGGCGAGCCCACCGGGGAGCTGTTTTTT.

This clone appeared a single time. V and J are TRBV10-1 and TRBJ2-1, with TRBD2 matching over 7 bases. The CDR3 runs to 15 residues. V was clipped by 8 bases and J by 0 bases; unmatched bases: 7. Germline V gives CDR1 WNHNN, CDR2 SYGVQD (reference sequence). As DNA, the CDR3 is TGCGCCAGCGGGGAGGGCACGAGCTCCTACAATGAGCAGTTCTTC. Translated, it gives CASGEGTSSYNEQFF.

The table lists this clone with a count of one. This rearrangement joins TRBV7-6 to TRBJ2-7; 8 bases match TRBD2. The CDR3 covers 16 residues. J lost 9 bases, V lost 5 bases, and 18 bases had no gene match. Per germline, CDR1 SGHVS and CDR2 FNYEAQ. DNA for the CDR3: TGTGCCAGCAGCCCTACCGTCGGGGGCGGGGGGCAGGGGCAGTACTTC. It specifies CASSPTVGGGGQGQYF. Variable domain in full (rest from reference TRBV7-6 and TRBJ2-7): GAGVSQSPRYKVTKRGQDVALRCDPISGHVSLYWYRQALGQGPEFLTYFNYEAQQDKSGLPNDRFSAERPEGSISTLTIQRTEQRDSAMYRCASSPTVGGGGQGQYFGPGTRLTVT.

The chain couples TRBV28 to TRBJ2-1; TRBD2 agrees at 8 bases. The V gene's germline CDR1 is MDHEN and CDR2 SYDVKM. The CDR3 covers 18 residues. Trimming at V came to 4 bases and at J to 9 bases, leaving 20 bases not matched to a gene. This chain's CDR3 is CASSWPTPLAGSTLEQFF. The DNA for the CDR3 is TGTGCCAGCAGTTGGCCCACCCCTCTAGCGGGTAGTACACTTGAGCAGTTCTTC.

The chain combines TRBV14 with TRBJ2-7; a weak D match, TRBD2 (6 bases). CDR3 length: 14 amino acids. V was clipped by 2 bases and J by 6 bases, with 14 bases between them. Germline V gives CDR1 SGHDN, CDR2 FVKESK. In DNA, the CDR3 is TGTGCCAGCAGCCAATTTGACTCGCGGGGCGAGCAGTACTTC. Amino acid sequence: CASSQFDSRGEQYF.

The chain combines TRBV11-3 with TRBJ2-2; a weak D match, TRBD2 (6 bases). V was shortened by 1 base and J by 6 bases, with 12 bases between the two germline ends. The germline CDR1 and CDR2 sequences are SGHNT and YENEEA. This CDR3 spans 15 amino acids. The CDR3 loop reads CASSLGGENAGELFF. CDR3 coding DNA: TGTGCCAGCAGCTTAGGCGGGGAAAATGCCGGGGAGCTGTTTTTT.

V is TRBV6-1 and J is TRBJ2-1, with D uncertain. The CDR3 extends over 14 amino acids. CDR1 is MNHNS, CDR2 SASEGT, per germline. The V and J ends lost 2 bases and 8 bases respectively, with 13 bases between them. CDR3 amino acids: CASSETGPIHEQFF. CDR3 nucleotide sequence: TGTGCCAGCAGTGAAACTGGACCCATCCATGAGCAGTTCTTC.

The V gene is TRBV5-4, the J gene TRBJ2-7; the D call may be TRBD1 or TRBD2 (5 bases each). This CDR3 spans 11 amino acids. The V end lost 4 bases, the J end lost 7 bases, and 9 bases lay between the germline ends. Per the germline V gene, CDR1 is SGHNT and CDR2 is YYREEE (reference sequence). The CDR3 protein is CASSRGGEQYF. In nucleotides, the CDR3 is TGTGCCAGCAGCCGGGGCGGGGAGCAGTACTTC.

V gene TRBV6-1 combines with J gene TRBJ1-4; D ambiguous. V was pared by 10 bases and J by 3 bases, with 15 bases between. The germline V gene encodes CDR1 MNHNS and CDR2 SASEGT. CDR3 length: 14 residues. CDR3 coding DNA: TGTGCCACCACCGACGTGCGGTCTAATGAAAAACTGTTTTTT. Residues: CATTDVRSNEKLFF.

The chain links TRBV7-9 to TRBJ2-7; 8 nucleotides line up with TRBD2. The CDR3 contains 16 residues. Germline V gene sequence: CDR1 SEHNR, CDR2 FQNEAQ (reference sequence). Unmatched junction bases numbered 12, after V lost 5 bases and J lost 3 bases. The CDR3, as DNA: TGTGCCAGCAGCCCACCCGGGACTAGGTCCTTCTACGAGCAGTACTTC. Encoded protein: CASSPPGTRSFYEQYF.

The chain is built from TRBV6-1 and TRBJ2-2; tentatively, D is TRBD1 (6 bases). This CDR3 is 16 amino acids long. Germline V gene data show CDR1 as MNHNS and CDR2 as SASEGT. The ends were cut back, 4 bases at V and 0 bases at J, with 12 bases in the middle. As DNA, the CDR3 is TGTGCCAGCAGTGCTCCGGGACATTCGAACACCGGGGAGCTGTTTTTT. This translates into CASSAPGHSNTGELFF.

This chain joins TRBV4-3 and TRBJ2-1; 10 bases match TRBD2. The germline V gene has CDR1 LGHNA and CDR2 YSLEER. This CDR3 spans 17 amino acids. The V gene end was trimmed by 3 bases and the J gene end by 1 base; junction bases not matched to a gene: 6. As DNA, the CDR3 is TGCGCCAGCAGCCACGATAAAGCGGGAGGGTCCTACAATGAGCAGTTCTTC. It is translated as CASSHDKAGGSYNEQFF.

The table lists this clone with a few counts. The CDR3 loop is CASSEPPASEGETQYF. The CDR3 DNA reads TGTGCCAGCAGTGAGCCCCCGGCATCCGAGGGCGAGACCCAGTACTTC. The chain couples TRBV6-1 to TRBJ2-5; D is perhaps TRBD2 (5 bases). Trimming stripped 3 bases from V and 5 bases from J, with 19 bases between. CDR3 length equals 16 residues. Looked up from germline, CDR1 is MNHNS and CDR2 is SASEGT.

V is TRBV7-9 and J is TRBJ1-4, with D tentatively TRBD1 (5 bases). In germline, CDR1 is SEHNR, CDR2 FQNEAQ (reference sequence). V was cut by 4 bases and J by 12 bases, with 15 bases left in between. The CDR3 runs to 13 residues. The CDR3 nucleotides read TGTGCCAGCAGCTCACCCGGCAGGGAAGAACTGTTTTTT. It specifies CASSSPGREELFF.

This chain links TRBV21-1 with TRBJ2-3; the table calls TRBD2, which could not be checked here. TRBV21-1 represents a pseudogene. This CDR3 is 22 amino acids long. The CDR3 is CASSIRGVGLAGWTYSTDTQYF. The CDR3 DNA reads TGTGCCAGCAGCATTAGGGGCGTCGGGCTAGCGGGATGGACTTATAGCACAGATACGCAGTATTTT.

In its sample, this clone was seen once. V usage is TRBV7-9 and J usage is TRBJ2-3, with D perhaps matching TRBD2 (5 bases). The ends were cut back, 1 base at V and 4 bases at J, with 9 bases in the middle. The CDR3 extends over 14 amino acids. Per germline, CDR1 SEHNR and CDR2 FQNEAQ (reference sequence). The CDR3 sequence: CASSLDWGADTQYF. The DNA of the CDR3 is TGTGCCAGCAGCTTAGACTGGGGAGCAGATACGCAGTATTTT.

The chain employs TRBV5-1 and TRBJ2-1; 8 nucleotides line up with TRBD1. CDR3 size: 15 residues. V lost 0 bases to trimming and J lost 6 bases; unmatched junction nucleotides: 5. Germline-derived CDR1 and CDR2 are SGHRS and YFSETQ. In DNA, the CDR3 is TGCGCCAGCAGCTTGGGGACAGGGTTATTCAATGAGCAGTTCTTC. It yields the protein CASSLGTGLFNEQFF.